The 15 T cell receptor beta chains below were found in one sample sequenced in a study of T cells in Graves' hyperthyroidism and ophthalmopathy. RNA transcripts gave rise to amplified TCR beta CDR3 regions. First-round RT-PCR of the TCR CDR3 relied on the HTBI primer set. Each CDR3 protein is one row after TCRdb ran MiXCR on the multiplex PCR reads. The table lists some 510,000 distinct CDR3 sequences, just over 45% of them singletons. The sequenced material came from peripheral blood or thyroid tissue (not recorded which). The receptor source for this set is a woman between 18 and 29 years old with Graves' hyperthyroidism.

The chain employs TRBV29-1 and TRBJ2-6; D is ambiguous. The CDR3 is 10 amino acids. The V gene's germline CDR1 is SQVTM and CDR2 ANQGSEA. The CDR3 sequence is CIAGANVLTF. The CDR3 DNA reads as TGCATCGCTGGGGCCAACGTCCTGACTTTC. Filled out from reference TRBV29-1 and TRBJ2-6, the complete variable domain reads SAVISQKPSRDICQRGTSLTIQCQVDSQVTMMFWYRQQPGQSLTLIATANQGSEATYESGFVIDKFPISRPNLTFSTLTVSNMSPEDSSIYLCIAGANVLTFGAGSRLTVL.

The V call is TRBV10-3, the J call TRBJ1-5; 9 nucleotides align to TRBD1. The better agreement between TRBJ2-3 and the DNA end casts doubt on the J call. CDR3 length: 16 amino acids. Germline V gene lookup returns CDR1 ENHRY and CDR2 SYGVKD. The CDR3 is CAIENGGQGVTDTQYF. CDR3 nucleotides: TGTGCCATCGAAAATGGGGGACAGGGAGTCACAGATACGCAGTATTTT.

CDR3 coding DNA: TGCAGTGCTAGCAGGACAGGGGTTGAAGCTTTCTTT. Translated: CSASRTGVEAFF. The chain combines TRBV20-1 with TRBJ1-1; 9 bases are a match to TRBD1. The germline V gene encodes CDR1 DFQATT and CDR2 SNEGSKA (reference sequence). V trimming: 3 bases; J trimming: 7 bases; junction bases outside the gene matches: 3. This CDR3 has 12 residues.

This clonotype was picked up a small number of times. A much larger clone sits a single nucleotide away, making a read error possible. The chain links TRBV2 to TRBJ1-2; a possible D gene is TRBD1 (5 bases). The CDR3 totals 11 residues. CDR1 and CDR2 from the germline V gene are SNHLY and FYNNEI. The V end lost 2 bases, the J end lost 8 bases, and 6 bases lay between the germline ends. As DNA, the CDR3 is TGTGCCAGCAGTGAATGGGGCGGCTACACCTTC. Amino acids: CASSEWGGYTF.

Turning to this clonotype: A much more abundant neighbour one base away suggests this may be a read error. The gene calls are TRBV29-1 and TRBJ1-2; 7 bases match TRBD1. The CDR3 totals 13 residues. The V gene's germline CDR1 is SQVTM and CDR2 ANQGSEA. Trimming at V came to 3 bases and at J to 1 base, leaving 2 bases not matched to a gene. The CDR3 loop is CSVEDRINYGYTF. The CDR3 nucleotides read TGCAGCGTTGAGGACAGGATTAACTATGGCTACACCTTC.

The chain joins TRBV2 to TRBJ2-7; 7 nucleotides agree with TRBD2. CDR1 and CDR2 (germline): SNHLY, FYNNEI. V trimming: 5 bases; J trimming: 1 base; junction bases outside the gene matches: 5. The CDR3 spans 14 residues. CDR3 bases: TGTGCCAGCAGTCAGACTAGCCTTTCCTACGAGCAGTACTTC. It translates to CASSQTSLSYEQYF.

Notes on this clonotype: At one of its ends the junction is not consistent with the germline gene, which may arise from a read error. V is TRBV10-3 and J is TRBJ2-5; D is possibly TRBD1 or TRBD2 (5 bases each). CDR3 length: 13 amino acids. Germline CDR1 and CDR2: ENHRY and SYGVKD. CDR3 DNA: TGTGCCACCAGTGAGGGGCGGAGTGAGACCCAGTACTTC. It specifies CATSEGRSETQYF.

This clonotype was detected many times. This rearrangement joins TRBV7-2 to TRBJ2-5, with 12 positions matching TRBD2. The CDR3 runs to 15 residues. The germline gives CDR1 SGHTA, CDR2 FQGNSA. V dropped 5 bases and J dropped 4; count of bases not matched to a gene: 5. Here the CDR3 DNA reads TGTGCCAGCAGCACGACTAGCGGGAGTGGAGAGACCCAGTACTTC. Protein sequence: CASSTTSGSGETQYF.

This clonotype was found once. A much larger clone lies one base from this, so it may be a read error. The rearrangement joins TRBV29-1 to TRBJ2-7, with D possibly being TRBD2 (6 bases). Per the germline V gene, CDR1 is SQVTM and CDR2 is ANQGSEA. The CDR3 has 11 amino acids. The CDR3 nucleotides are TGCAGCGTTGAAGATCGCGGGGAGCGGTACTTC. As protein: CSVEDRGERYF.

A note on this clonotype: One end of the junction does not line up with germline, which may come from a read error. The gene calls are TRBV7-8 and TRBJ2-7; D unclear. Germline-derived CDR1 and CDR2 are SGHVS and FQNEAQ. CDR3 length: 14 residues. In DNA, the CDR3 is TGTGCCAGCAGCTTAGGACTCCCTTCCTACGAGCAGCACTTC. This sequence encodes CASSLGLPSYEQHF.

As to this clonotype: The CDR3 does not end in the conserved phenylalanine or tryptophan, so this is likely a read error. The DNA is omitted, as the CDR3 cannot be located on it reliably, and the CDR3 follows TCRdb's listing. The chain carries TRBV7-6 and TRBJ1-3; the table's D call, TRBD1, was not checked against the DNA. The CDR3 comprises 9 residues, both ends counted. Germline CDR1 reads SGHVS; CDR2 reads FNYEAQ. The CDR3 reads CASSPKDSI.

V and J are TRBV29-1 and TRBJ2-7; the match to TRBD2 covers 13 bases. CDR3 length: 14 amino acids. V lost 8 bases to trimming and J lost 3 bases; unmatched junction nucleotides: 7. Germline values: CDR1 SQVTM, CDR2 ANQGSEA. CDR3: CSHPGLAGFYEQYF. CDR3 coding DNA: TGCAGCCATCCGGGACTAGCGGGGTTCTACGAGCAGTACTTC.

The chain's CDR3 is CAIRQKPSGANEQYF. CDR3 DNA: TGTGCCATCAGACAAAAACCCTCAGGGGCTAATGAGCAGTACTTC. The chain has TRBV10-3 and TRBJ2-7, with D tentatively TRBD1 (6 bases). Germline lookup yields CDR1 ENHRY and CDR2 SYGVKD. The ends were cut back, 6 bases at V and 7 bases at J, with 22 bases in the middle. This CDR3 spans 15 amino acids.

CDR3 nucleotide sequence: TGTGCCATCAGTGCCGGACAGGGGGAAGAGACCCAGTACTTC. Translating gives CAISAGQGEETQYF. V gene TRBV10-3 combines with J gene TRBJ2-5; 10 nucleotides agree with TRBD1. V lost 4 bases and J lost 3; bases outside the gene matches: 2. The length of the CDR3 is 14 residues. Germline V lookup: CDR1 ENHRY, CDR2 SYGVKD.

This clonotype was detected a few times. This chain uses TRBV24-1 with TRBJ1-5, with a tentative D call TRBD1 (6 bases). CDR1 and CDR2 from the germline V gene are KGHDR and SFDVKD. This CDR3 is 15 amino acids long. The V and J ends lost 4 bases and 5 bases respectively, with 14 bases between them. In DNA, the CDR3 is TGTGCCACCAGTGACGGCCGGGACATCTATCAGCCCCAGCATTTT. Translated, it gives CATSDGRDIYQPQHF.